The T cell receptor beta chain described here comes from a study of OX40 agonist ivuxolimab in advanced cancers. For the study at large: Aged about 20 to 80 with a mean of 60 years, they were around 85% male.

Method: immunoSEQ multiplex PCR; TCRdb's copy keeps in-frame clones and lacks some. The sample yields around 74,000 clones, over 75% seen once. This clone appeared a single time. Looked up from germline, CDR1 is SGHDN and CDR2 is FVKESK. This CDR3 has 17 residues. Between the trimmed V and J ends, which lost 4 bases and 0 bases, there was a span of 18 bases. The receptor's source is an adult with an advanced solid tumor such as melanoma, head and neck, liver or kidney cancer. This chain links TRBV14 with TRBJ1-2; D perhaps matches TRBD1 (6 bases). The specimen comprised CD4+ or CD8+ T cells sorted from blood, sampled in a trial of the OX40 agonist ivuxolimab. This chain's CDR3 is CASSPLGHQQANYGYTF. The CDR3 DNA reads as TGTGCCAGCAGCCCTTTGGGACACCAACAAGCTAACTATGGCTACACCTTC.